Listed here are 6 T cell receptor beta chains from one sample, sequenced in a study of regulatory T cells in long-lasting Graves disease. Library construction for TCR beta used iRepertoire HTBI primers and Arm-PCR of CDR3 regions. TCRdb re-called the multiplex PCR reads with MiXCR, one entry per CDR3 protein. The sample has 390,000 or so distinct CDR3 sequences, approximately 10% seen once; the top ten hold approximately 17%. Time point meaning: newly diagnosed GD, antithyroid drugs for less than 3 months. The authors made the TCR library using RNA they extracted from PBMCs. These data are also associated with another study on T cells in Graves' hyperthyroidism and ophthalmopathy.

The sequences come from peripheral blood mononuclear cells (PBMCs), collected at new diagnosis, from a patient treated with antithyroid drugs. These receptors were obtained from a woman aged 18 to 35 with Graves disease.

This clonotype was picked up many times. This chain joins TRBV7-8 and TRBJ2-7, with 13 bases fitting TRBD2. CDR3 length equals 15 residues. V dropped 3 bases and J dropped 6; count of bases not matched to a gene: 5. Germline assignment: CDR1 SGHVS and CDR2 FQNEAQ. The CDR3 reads CASSFRLAGGPEQYF. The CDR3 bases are TGTGCCAGCAGCTTCAGACTAGCGGGAGGTCCCGAGCAGTACTTC. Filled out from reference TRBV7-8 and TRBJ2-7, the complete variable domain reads GAGVSQSPRYKVAKRGQDVALRCDPISGHVSLFWYQQALGQGPEFLTYFQNEAQLDKSGLPSDRFFAERPEGSVSTLKIQRTQQEDSAVYLCASSFRLAGGPEQYFGPGTRLTVT.

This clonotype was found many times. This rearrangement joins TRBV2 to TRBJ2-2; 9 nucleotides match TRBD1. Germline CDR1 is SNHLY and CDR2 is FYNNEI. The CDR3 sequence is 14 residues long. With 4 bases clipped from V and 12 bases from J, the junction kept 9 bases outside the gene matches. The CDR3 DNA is TGTGCCAGCAGTGTTTTTTACGGGACAGGGAAGCTGTTTTTT. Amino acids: CASSVFYGTGKLFF.

Here the CDR3 DNA reads TGTGCCAGCAGCCTTGGCCGGGACAGGAGATATAACACTGAAGCTTTCTTT. As protein: CASSLGRDRRYNTEAFF. The chain links TRBV7-9 to TRBJ1-1, with TRBD1 matching 8 bases. CDR1 SEHNR and CDR2 FQNEAQ come from the germline V gene (reference sequence). The CDR3 spans 17 residues. Trimming took 5 bases from V and 2 from J; bases not matched to a gene: 13. The whole variable domain, remainder taken from reference TRBV7-9 and TRBJ1-1, is DTGVSQNPRHKITKRGQNVTFRCDPISEHNRLYWYRQTLGQGPEFLTYFQNEAQLEKSRLLSDRFSAERPKGSFSTLEIQRTEQGDSAMYLCASSLGRDRRYNTEAFFGQGTRLTVV.

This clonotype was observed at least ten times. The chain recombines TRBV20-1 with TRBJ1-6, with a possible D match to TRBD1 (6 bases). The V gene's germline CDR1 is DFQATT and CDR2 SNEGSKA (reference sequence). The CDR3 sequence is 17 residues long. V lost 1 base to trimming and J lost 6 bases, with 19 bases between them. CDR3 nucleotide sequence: TGCAGTGCTAGAGCCCGAGGAGGGGGGGCGTTTAATTCACCCCTCCACTTT. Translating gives CSARARGGGAFNSPLHF.

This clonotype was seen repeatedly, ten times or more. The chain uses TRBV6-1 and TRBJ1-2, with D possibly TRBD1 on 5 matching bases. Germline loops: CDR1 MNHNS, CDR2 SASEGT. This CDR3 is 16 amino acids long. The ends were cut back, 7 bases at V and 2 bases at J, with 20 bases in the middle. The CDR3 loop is CASNPFGQGKNYGYTF. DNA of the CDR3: TGTGCCAGCAATCCTTTCGGTCAGGGAAAGAACTATGGCTACACCTTC.

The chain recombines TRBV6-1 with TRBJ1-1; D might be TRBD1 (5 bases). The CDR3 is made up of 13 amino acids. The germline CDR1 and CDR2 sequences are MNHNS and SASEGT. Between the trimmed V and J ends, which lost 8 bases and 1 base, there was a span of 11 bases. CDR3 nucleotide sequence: TGTGCCAGCGGCTTGGGGGAGAACACTGAAGCTTTCTTT. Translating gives CASGLGENTEAFF.